Listed below are T cell receptor beta chains from one sample, sequenced in a study of human T cells and chemical hapten exposure. TCRdb redid the calling of the RACE reads with MiXCR, one entry per CDR3 protein. The repertoire consists of tens of thousands of distinct CDR3 sequences, with about 12% occurring once and the leading ten covering 2.3%. Sequencing used whole blood, obtained in connection with sensitization to the hapten diphenylcyclopropenone (DPC). The receptors come from a woman aged 40 to 50 with alopecia areata. Some clones in this sample may be carry-over from other donors' samples. The CDR3 runs from the conserved cysteine through the conserved F or W. Fields, in order: J gene, V gene, CDR3 protein.

j_call: TRBJ2-3
v_call: TRBV28
cdr3_aa: CAGGSHGENTQYF

j_call: TRBJ2-1
v_call: TRBV12-3/TRBV12-4
cdr3_aa: CASSPRADSEQFF

j_call: TRBJ1-5
v_call: TRBV12-3/TRBV12-4
cdr3_aa: CASSGQGVNQPQHF

j_call: TRBJ2-4
v_call: TRBV11-2
cdr3_aa: CASSRDTENIQYF

j_call: TRBJ2-1
v_call: TRBV4-1
cdr3_aa: CASSHLGRRSSYNEQFF

j_call: TRBJ1-2
v_call: TRBV27
cdr3_aa: CTSSLDSLYGYTF

j_call: TRBJ2-5
v_call: TRBV29-1
cdr3_aa: CSVFSGGGETQYF

j_call: TRBJ2-3
v_call: TRBV7-2
cdr3_aa: CASSLVGTQPDTQYF

j_call: TRBJ1-5
v_call: TRBV29-1
cdr3_aa: CSVVRGEGQPQHF

j_call: TRBJ1-5
v_call: TRBV6-1
cdr3_aa: CASSQTRGLSNQPQHF

j_call: TRBJ2-5
v_call: TRBV10-2
cdr3_aa: CASSTQETQYF

j_call: TRBJ2-7
v_call: TRBV29-1
cdr3_aa: CSGRISYEQYF

j_call: TRBJ2-1
v_call: TRBV9
cdr3_aa: CASSVEASRGEQFF

j_call: TRBJ1-2
v_call: TRBV7-9
cdr3_aa: CASSLVVPETVNGYTF

j_call: TRBJ1-5
v_call: TRBV28
cdr3_aa: CASSFLLGGNQPQHF

j_call: TRBJ2-5
v_call: TRBV20-1
cdr3_aa: CSASKILGGETQYF

j_call: TRBJ2-5
v_call: TRBV28
cdr3_aa: CASSSRWGRKGTQYF